This T cell receptor (beta chain) was documented in a study of blood T cells in healthy people across ages. Using a J-beta primer mix together with a sample-barcoded 5' primer, a second PCR was run for roughly 6 to 11 cycles. All samples yielded 2.5 million or more CDR3-containing paired-end reads. TCRdb redid the calling of the 5' RACE reads with MiXCR, one entry per CDR3 protein. Found here are some 790,000 distinct CDR3 sequences, around 26% of them singletons; the top ten hold 17%. Germline-derived CDR1 and CDR2 are SGHTA and FQGNSA. Trimming cost V 5 bases and J 10 bases; bases outside gene matches: 11. There are 14 residues in the CDR3. Caucasian individuals from Russia who were healthy and aged 6 to 90 acted as donors. Peripheral blood from each donor was collected in a volume of roughly 9.2 milliliters. This clonotype has only one observation. Its specificity is unknown. Findings and limits, study-wide: Diversity was estimated from one million T cells, and these estimates were considered underestimates.

The chain recombines TRBV7-2 with TRBJ2-1; 7 bases are shared with TRBD1. The clonotype originates from a woman older than 75 in good health. The sample consisted of blood. DNA for the CDR3: TGTGCCAGCAGCAGGGCTTCACAGGGGCACGAGCAGTTCTTC. Encoded protein: CASSRASQGHEQFF.